This passage covers 6 T cell receptor beta chains from one sample sequenced in a study of OX40 agonist ivuxolimab in advanced cancers. TCRdb's copy holds only in-frame clones and misses some; the assay was immunoSEQ multiplex PCR. The repertoire includes some 100,000 clones, 90% of them detected once, and more than 0.25% sits in the top ten. The material was CD4+ or CD8+ T cells sorted from blood, obtained in a trial of the OX40 agonist ivuxolimab. The receptors stem from an adult with an advanced solid tumor such as melanoma, head and neck, liver or kidney cancer.

The chain has TRBV7-2 and TRBJ1-4; weak D call: TRBD1 (5 bases). The CDR3 totals 14 residues. Germline-derived CDR1 and CDR2 are SGHTA and FQGNSA. V was shortened by 5 bases and J by 10 bases, with 17 bases between the two germline ends. The CDR3 DNA reads TGTGCCAGCAGCCCATTGGCGGGGCGAGGAAAACTGTTTTTT. It yields the protein CASSPLAGRGKLFF.

The chain employs TRBV7-2 and TRBJ2-5, with D tentatively TRBD1 or TRBD2 (6 bases each). Between the trimmed V and J ends, which lost 3 bases and 5 bases, there was a span of 16 bases. Germline CDR1 SGHTA, CDR2 FQGNSA. This CDR3 comprises 15 residues. The CDR3 DNA follows: TGTGCCAGCAGCTTGGTTACGGGGGCTATGGAGACCCAGTACTTC. Protein sequence: CASSLVTGAMETQYF.

The chain uses TRBV7-2 and TRBJ1-1, with D unclear. Germline V gives CDR1 SGHTA, CDR2 FQGNSA. This CDR3 spans 13 amino acids. With 1 base removed from V and 2 bases from J, the gap between germline ends came to 5 bases. The CDR3 spells CASSLVANTEAFF. For the CDR3, the DNA is TGTGCCAGCAGCTTAGTAGCCAACACTGAAGCTTTCTTT.

The gene calls are TRBV30 and TRBJ2-1, with D maybe TRBD2 (6 bases). V was cut by 3 bases and J by 8 bases, with 23 bases left in between. This CDR3 has 16 residues. Germline loops: CDR1 GTSNPN, CDR2 SVGIG (reference sequence). In DNA, the CDR3 is TGTGCCTGGAGCGATTCCTTATCGGGAGCTACGGATGAGCAGTTCTTC. Translating it yields CAWSDSLSGATDEQFF.

V and J are TRBV6-5 and TRBJ1-4; D call uncertain. Germline V CDR1 and CDR2: MNHEY, SVGAGI. Trimming removed 4 bases at V and 6 bases at J, with 9 bases between. The CDR3 totals 13 residues. The CDR3 DNA follows: TGTGCCAGCAGTTCGGGGATAGATGAAAAACTGTTTTTT. It encodes CASSSGIDEKLFF.

The chain recombines TRBV4-2 with TRBJ2-2, with 12 bases fitting TRBD1. This CDR3 comprises 16 residues. Germline V gene sequence: CDR1 LGHNA, CDR2 YNFKEQ. Trimming at V came to 2 bases and at J to 6 bases, leaving 4 bases not matched to a gene. The CDR3 nucleotides read TGTGCCAGCAGCCAATTGGGACAGGGGGCTTCCGGGGAGCTGTTTTTT. Residues: CASSQLGQGASGELFF.